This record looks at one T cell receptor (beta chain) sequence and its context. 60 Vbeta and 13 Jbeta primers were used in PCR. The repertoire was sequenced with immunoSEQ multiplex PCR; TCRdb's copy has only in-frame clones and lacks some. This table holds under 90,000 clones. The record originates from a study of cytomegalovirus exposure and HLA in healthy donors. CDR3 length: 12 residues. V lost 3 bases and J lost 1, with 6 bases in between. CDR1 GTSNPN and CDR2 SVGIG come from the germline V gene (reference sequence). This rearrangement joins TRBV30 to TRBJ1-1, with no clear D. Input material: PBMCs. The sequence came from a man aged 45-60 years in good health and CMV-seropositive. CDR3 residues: CAWSDKNTEAFF. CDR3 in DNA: TGTGCCTGGAGCGACAAGAACACTGAAGCTTTCTTT.